The 24 T cell receptor beta chains below all came from one sample that was sequenced in a study of cytomegalovirus exposure and HLA in healthy donors. Both 60 Vbeta primers and 13 Jbeta primers went into the PCR. Profiled with immunoSEQ multiplex PCR; TCRdb holds only in-frame clones, not every one. This sample's clone table lists about 41,000 clones. The source material was PBMCs. The receptors were sampled from a man aged 25 to 45 in good health and CMV-seronegative.

The CDR3 nucleotides read TGCGCCAGCACACTACAGGGGAATCAGCCCCAGCATTTT. This gives the protein CASTLQGNQPQHF. The chain recombines TRBV10-2 with TRBJ1-5; 7 bases line up with TRBD1. From germline, CDR1 is WSHSY and CDR2 SAAADI. Unmatched junction bases numbered 4, after V lost 7 bases and J lost 4 bases. This CDR3 contains 13 residues.

V gene TRBV7-9 combines with J gene TRBJ2-3; 8 nucleotides line up with TRBD1. The trim removed 5 bases at V and 5 bases at J, leaving 6 bases unmatched. This CDR3 spans 14 amino acids. In germline, CDR1 is SEHNR, CDR2 FQNEAQ (reference sequence). CDR3 amino acids: CASSPGTGGDTQYF. The CDR3 nucleotides are TGTGCCAGCAGCCCCGGGACAGGAGGAGATACGCAGTATTTT.

This rearrangement joins TRBV10-3 to TRBJ2-7; 11 positions agree with TRBD2. There are 14 residues in the CDR3. CDR1 and CDR2 (germline): ENHRY, SYGVKD. The trim removed 6 bases at V and 6 bases at J, leaving 7 bases unmatched. In DNA form, the CDR3 reads TGTGCCATCAGGGGACTAGCGGAGAGGGGCGAGCAGTACTTC. It encodes CAIRGLAERGEQYF.

The V gene is TRBV6-6, the J gene TRBJ2-5; 11 nucleotides line up with TRBD1. CDR3 length equals 15 residues. Losses at the gene ends were 7 bases for V and 5 bases for J; bases not matched to a gene: 9. Germline V gives CDR1 MNHNY, CDR2 SVGAGI (reference sequence). CDR3 sequence reads: CASTRLGTGGETQYF. The CDR3 DNA reads TGTGCCAGCACCAGACTCGGGACAGGGGGGGAGACCCAGTACTTC.

The chain joins TRBV6-1 to TRBJ2-7, with D unclear. The CDR3 consists of 14 residues. The germline gives CDR1 MNHNS, CDR2 SASEGT. V lost 6 bases and J 0 bases, leaving 12 bases between the germline ends. This CDR3 reads CASRRDRSSYEQYF. The CDR3 DNA sequence: TGTGCCAGCAGGAGAGATAGGAGCTCCTACGAGCAGTACTTC.

The chain couples TRBV7-3 to TRBJ2-5, with D maybe TRBD1 (6 bases). V dropped 5 bases and J dropped 3 bases, with 10 bases sitting between them. This CDR3 region has 13 residues. CDR1 and CDR2 from the germline V gene are SGHTA and FQGTGA. The CDR3 DNA follows: TGTGCCAGCAGCCCCCCAGGGGAAGAGACCCAGTACTTC. This gives the protein CASSPPGEETQYF.

This chain connects TRBV6-5 to TRBJ2-7; maybe TRBD2 (6 bases). V lost 7 bases and J lost 1, with 11 bases in between. There are 13 residues in the CDR3. Germline CDR1 is MNHEY and CDR2 is SVGAGI. CDR3 in amino acids: CASTPGVSYEQYF. CDR3 nucleotides: TGTGCCAGCACCCCGGGGGTGTCCTACGAGCAGTACTTC.

The gene calls are TRBV25-1 and TRBJ2-5, with 11 bases matching TRBD1. Trimming at V came to 1 base and at J to 5 bases, leaving 12 bases not matched to a gene. CDR3 length: 18 residues. CDR1 MGHDK and CDR2 SYGVNS come from the germline V gene. The CDR3 DNA follows: TGTGCCAGCAGTGAATTGTATGGACAGGGGGCAGGTCAGGAGACCCAGTACTTC. Residues: CASSELYGQGAGQETQYF.

This sequence joins TRBV19 and TRBJ2-7; 8 bases line up with TRBD1. The CDR3 runs 15 residues. V lost 2 bases, J lost 4 bases, and 7 bases stayed unmatched. Germline values: CDR1 LNHDA, CDR2 SQIVND (reference sequence). The CDR3 is CASSITGGSGYEQYF. CDR3 DNA: TGTGCCAGTAGTATAACAGGGGGAAGCGGGTACGAGCAGTACTTC.

V usage is TRBV7-9 and J usage is TRBJ1-6; possibly TRBD1 for D (6 bases). The CDR3 runs 16 residues. Trimming removed 2 bases at V and 7 bases at J, with 15 bases between. Germline V gene lookup returns CDR1 SEHNR and CDR2 FQNEAQ (reference sequence). CDR3 DNA sequence: TGTGCCAGCAGCTTACCTACAGGGCGCAACAATTCACCCCTCCACTTT. Its protein is CASSLPTGRNNSPLHF.

The chain employs TRBV6-5 and TRBJ1-5, with 8 bases that match TRBD1. Germline V gene sequence: CDR1 MNHEY, CDR2 SVGAGI. V shed 5 bases, J shed 6 bases, and the junction held 6 bases outside the gene matches. This CDR3 contains 14 residues. The CDR3 loop reads CASSVGQGSQPQHF. CDR3 DNA sequence: TGTGCCAGCAGTGTCGGACAGGGATCTCAGCCCCAGCATTTT.

The V call is TRBV9, the J call TRBJ1-1; 8 positions agree with TRBD1. The V and J ends lost 3 bases and 0 bases, in that order; junction bases with no gene match: 13. Looked up from germline, CDR1 is SGDLS and CDR2 is YYNGEE. The CDR3 sequence is 18 residues long. This chain's CDR3 is CASSGRDRSSRMNTEAFF. The CDR3 DNA reads TGTGCCAGCAGCGGACGGGACAGGTCTTCTAGAATGAACACTGAAGCTTTCTTT.

J is TRBJ1-4 and V is TRBV9; tentative D call: TRBD1 (5 bases). The germline gives CDR1 SGDLS, CDR2 YYNGEE. V lost 3 bases and J 0 bases, leaving 9 bases between the germline ends. There are 15 residues in the CDR3. The DNA for the CDR3 is TGTGCCAGCAGCGCGACGGGGGCAACTAATGAAAAACTGTTTTTT. This encodes CASSATGATNEKLFF.

The CDR3, as DNA: TGTGCCAGCTCACCCCTAGAACAGGGGGCCATTCAGTACTTC. Amino acid sequence: CASSPLEQGAIQYF. The chain has TRBV18 and TRBJ2-4; TRBD1 matches at 9 bases. The CDR3 extends over 14 amino acids. In germline, CDR1 is KGHSH, CDR2 LQKENI. V dropped 3 bases and J dropped 9; count of bases not matched to a gene: 6.

The rearrangement links TRBV4-1 to TRBJ1-4, with 9 bases fitting TRBD1. The CDR3 is made up of 18 amino acids. Germline CDR1 MGHRA, CDR2 YSYEKL. J gave up 3 bases and V 1 base, and 9 bases lay outside the gene matches. CDR3 in DNA: TGCGCCAGCAGCCAAGTCGCGAACAGGGGGCTGGCTAATGAAAAACTGTTTTTT. It is translated as CASSQVANRGLANEKLFF.

J is TRBJ1-1 and V is TRBV4-1, with TRBD1 as a possible D gene (5 bases). CDR3 length equals 15 residues. CDR1 is MGHRA, CDR2 YSYEKL, per germline. V lost 0 bases, J lost 6 bases, and 14 bases lay in between. The CDR3 region has the DNA TGCGCCAGCAGCCAAGATCGTATGACAGCCGCTGAAGCTTTCTTT. Its protein is CASSQDRMTAAEAFF.

The chain carries TRBV6-6 and TRBJ2-5; possibly TRBD2 for D (5 bases). The V end was cut by 9 bases, the J end by 2 bases, with 10 bases between. The CDR3 extends over 12 amino acids. Germline V gene data show CDR1 as MNHNY and CDR2 as SVGAGI (reference sequence). The CDR3 is CASAGNQETQYF. As DNA, the CDR3 is TGTGCCAGTGCCGGGAATCAAGAGACCCAGTACTTC.

V and J are TRBV7-9 and TRBJ1-4; 10 positions match TRBD1. This CDR3 has 16 residues. CDR1 SEHNR and CDR2 FQNEAQ come from the germline V gene (reference sequence). The V and J ends lost 4 bases and 3 bases, in that order; junction bases with no gene match: 5. In nucleotides, the CDR3 is TGTGCCAGCAGCTGGGGACAGGGGCTGTCTAATGAAAAACTGTTTTTT. Its translation: CASSWGQGLSNEKLFF.

This sequence joins TRBV25-1 and TRBJ1-2; a possible D gene is TRBD1 (5 bases). This CDR3 has 12 residues. V dropped 4 bases and J dropped 3 bases, with 6 bases sitting between them. The germline CDR1 and CDR2 sequences are MGHDK and SYGVNS. The CDR3 bases are TGTGCCAGCAGTGTAGGGGACTATGGCTACACCTTC. This encodes CASSVGDYGYTF.

The genes are TRBV12-5 and TRBJ2-7; a possible D gene is TRBD1 (5 bases). This CDR3 spans 13 amino acids. Trimming pared 1 base from V and 4 bases from J, leaving 8 bases between. In germline, CDR1 is LGHNT, CDR2 FRNRAP. CDR3 in DNA: TGTGCTAGTGGTTTGGCGTCAGGGTACGAGCAGTACTTC. Translation gives CASGLASGYEQYF.

The CDR3 is CASSLVGQGKYF. CDR3 DNA sequence: TGTGCCAGCAGCTTAGTGGGACAGGGGAAGTACTTC. This chain links TRBV7-8 with TRBJ2-7; 10 positions agree with TRBD1. CDR1 SGHVS and CDR2 FQNEAQ come from the germline V gene. The CDR3 covers 12 residues. Trimming removed 1 base from V and 11 bases from J; junction bases left unmatched: 2.

This chain links TRBV29-1 with TRBJ2-7; TRBD2 aligns across 7 bases. Germline V gene data show CDR1 as SQVTM and CDR2 as ANQGSEA. Trimming removed 6 bases from V and 5 bases from J; junction bases left unmatched: 13. CDR3 size: 14 residues. Here the CDR3 reads CSVRTRGRAHEQYF. Written as DNA, the CDR3 is TGCAGCGTCAGAACTAGAGGGAGGGCCCACGAGCAGTACTTC.

The chain recombines TRBV2 with TRBJ1-5; 10 bases fit TRBD1. V trimming: 7 bases; J trimming: 8 bases; junction bases outside the gene matches: 11. Germline CDR1 is SNHLY and CDR2 is FYNNEI. The CDR3 is 15 amino acids. DNA for the CDR3: TGTGCCAGCACCCCCCCGGGACAGGGGACGGAGCCCCAGCATTTT. Amino acid sequence: CASTPPGQGTEPQHF.

This chain connects TRBV25-1 to TRBJ1-3; a weak D match, TRBD1 (5 bases). V gave up 8 bases and J gave up 0 bases, with 11 bases separating them. CDR3 size: 14 residues. Germline lookup yields CDR1 MGHDK and CDR2 SYGVNS. The DNA of the CDR3 is TGTGCCAGCGGCCCAGGGATCTCTGGAAACACCATATATTTT. Translating gives CASGPGISGNTIYF.